The 30 T cell receptor beta chains given below trace back to one sample, sequenced in a study of Ad26.COV2.S vaccination and SARS-CoV-2 variants. Described treatment: roughly 20 received Ad26.COV2.S at low or high dose, single or two shots; about 5 received placebo; per-sample allocation not given. It was on day 63 after the first vaccine or placebo injection that samples were taken. TCRdb's copy holds only in-frame clones and misses some; the assay was immunoSEQ multiplex PCR. The sample contains some 250,000 clones, 88% of which appear only once. The material was peripheral blood, obtained in a trial of Ad26.COV2.S vaccine versus placebo. The receptors were sampled from a person aged 18-65 years who received the Ad26.COV2.S COVID-19 vaccine or a placebo.

This chain links TRBV18 with TRBJ1-1; maybe TRBD1 (6 bases). V was pared by 3 bases and J by 5 bases, with 16 bases between. The germline gives CDR1 KGHSH, CDR2 LQKENI. CDR3 size: 15 residues. The chain's CDR3 is CASSPKTGGWTEAFF. The CDR3 bases are TGTGCCAGCTCACCTAAGACAGGAGGTTGGACTGAAGCTTTCTTT.

The J gene is TRBJ2-7, the V gene TRBV23-1; 11 bases are shared with TRBD1. TRBV23-1 is an ORF, with its function uncertain. After removal of 5 bases from V and 4 bases from J, the junction contained 13 bases not matched to a gene. CDR3 size: 17 residues. Here the CDR3 DNA reads TGCGCCAGCAGTTCTACCTACCGGGACAGGGGGTCGTACGAGCAGTACTTC. Amino acids: CASSSTYRDRGSYEQYF.

Note on this clone: At one end the junction does not follow the germline gene, possibly because of a read error. Written as DNA, the CDR3 is TGTGCCAGCAGCAAGAGGGGGGGAGATGGAACTGTTTTT. This codes for CASSKRGGDGTVF. V is TRBV7-2 and J is TRBJ1-4, with a weak D call TRBD1 (6 bases). The CDR3 covers 13 residues. The germline CDR1 and CDR2 sequences are SGHTA and FQGNSA.

On this clone itself: Other DNA sequences in the same sample also yield this CDR3. This chain connects TRBV3-1 (or the pseudogene TRBV3-2) to TRBJ2-7, with TRBD2 identical over 11 bases. The V gene's germline CDR1 is LGHDT and CDR2 YNNKEL (reference sequence). The CDR3 covers 14 residues. The V and J ends lost 4 bases and 4 bases, in that order; junction bases with no gene match: 3. The CDR3: CASSPGLAGYEQYF. The CDR3, as DNA: TGTGCCAGCAGCCCCGGACTAGCGGGTTACGAGCAGTACTTC.

Of note for this clone: A junction boundary mismatches the germline segment, possibly from a read error. V is TRBV5-1 and J is TRBJ1-5; D possibly corresponds to TRBD1 (6 bases). The germline CDR1 and CDR2 sequences are SGHRS and YFSETQ. CDR3 length: 15 amino acids. CDR3 coding DNA: TGCGCCAGCAGTTTGGGGGCGGGGGGCCGTCAGCCCCAGCATTTT. Its protein product is CASSLGAGGRQPQHF.

This rearrangement joins TRBV18 to TRBJ2-3, with D possibly matching TRBD1 (5 bases). The V gene lost 0 bases and the J gene lost 2 bases, with 12 bases spanning the gap. Germline V lookup: CDR1 KGHSH, CDR2 LQKENI. The CDR3 is made up of 16 amino acids. Written as DNA, the CDR3 is TGTGCCAGCTCACCACCGCGGACGGACAACACAGATACGCAGTATTTT. The encoded protein is CASSPPRTDNTDTQYF.

The CDR3 nucleotides are TGTGCCAGCAGCCGATTTGAAAACATTCAGTACTTC. It specifies CASSRFENIQYF. The V call is TRBV12-3 or TRBV12-4, the J call TRBJ2-4; no firm D call. The CDR3 runs 12 residues. The V end was cut by 6 bases, the J end by 5 bases, with 8 bases between.

The J gene is TRBJ2-1, the V gene TRBV6-5; tentatively, D is TRBD2 (5 bases). With 0 bases removed from V and 8 bases from J, the gap between germline ends came to 14 bases. Germline CDR1 is MNHEY and CDR2 is SVGAGI. The CDR3 is 15 residues long. The CDR3 loop is CASSYSRAPVYEQFF. CDR3 bases: TGTGCCAGCAGTTACTCGCGGGCACCTGTCTATGAGCAGTTCTTC.

The J gene is TRBJ1-3, the V gene TRBV15; D gene uncertain. The CDR3 is 15 residues long. Germline V lookup: CDR1 LNHNV, CDR2 YYDKDF (reference sequence). V lost 3 bases and J 2 bases, leaving 11 bases between the germline ends. This CDR3 reads CATSRGRAAGNTIYF. The CDR3 DNA follows: TGTGCCACCAGCAGGGGCCGTGCCGCTGGAAACACCATATATTTT.

This clone was recorded once. CDR3 residues: CASSEISTGGNYGYTF. The DNA for the CDR3 is TGTGCCAGCAGTGAAATTTCGACAGGGGGCAACTATGGCTACACCTTC. This chain joins TRBV6-1 and TRBJ1-2, with 10 bases identical to TRBD1. Germline V gene sequence: CDR1 MNHNS, CDR2 SASEGT. After removal of 2 bases from V and 2 bases from J, the junction contained 5 bases not matched to a gene. CDR3 length: 16 residues.

The V gene is TRBV30, the J gene TRBJ1-5, with D hard to call. The V end was cut by 0 bases, the J end by 7 bases, with 7 bases between. Germline V lookup: CDR1 GTSNPN, CDR2 SVGIG (reference sequence). This CDR3 has 12 amino acids. The CDR3: CAWSVPPQPQHF. CDR3 nucleotides: TGTGCCTGGAGTGTCCCCCCGCAGCCCCAGCATTTT.

This chain uses TRBV10-3 with TRBJ1-5; D is unclear. Germline-derived CDR1 and CDR2 are ENHRY and SYGVKD. Trimming removed 4 bases at V and 6 bases at J, with 10 bases between. The CDR3 extends over 13 amino acids. The CDR3 is CAISGSLAQPQHF. In DNA, the CDR3 is TGTGCCATCAGTGGCTCCTTGGCTCAGCCCCAGCATTTT.

The chain employs TRBV12-3 or TRBV12-4 and TRBJ1-5; D not certain. Deletions cut 3 bases from V and 0 bases from J, with 3 bases between. This CDR3 comprises 13 residues. The DNA of the CDR3 is TGTGCCAGCAGTTTGTATAGCAATCAGCCCCAGCATTTT. Encoded protein: CASSLYSNQPQHF.

The chain uses TRBV19 and TRBJ2-1, with D possibly matching TRBD2 (5 bases). Germline V gene data show CDR1 as LNHDA and CDR2 as SQIVND (reference sequence). The CDR3 contains 15 residues. Trimming pared 7 bases from V and 2 bases from J, leaving 15 bases between. The CDR3 DNA follows: TGTGCCAGTAAGCTCGGGGATTTTCCCTACAATGAGCAGTTCTTC. This translates into CASKLGDFPYNEQFF.

This sequence joins TRBV29-1 and TRBJ1-2; 11 positions match TRBD1. CDR1 and CDR2 (germline): SQVTM, ANQGSEA. Losses at the gene ends were 7 bases for V and 3 bases for J; bases not matched to a gene: 10. This CDR3 contains 15 residues. The CDR3 reads CSAVGQGALDYGYTF. The DNA of the CDR3 is TGCAGCGCCGTAGGACAGGGGGCTTTAGACTATGGCTACACCTTC.

At least ten counts were recorded for this clone. The gene calls are TRBV5-1 and TRBJ2-7; 13 nucleotides line up with TRBD2. The V gene's germline CDR1 is SGHRS and CDR2 YFSETQ. The J segment lost 2 bases and the V segment lost 3 bases, leaving 2 bases of the junction unmatched. This CDR3 comprises 15 residues. The CDR3 here is CASSWGLAGPYEQYF. CDR3 coding DNA: TGCGCCAGCAGCTGGGGACTAGCGGGGCCCTACGAGCAGTACTTC. Using reference TRBV5-1 and TRBJ2-7 for the parts outside the CDR3, the full variable domain is KAGVTQTPRYLIKTRGQQVTLSCSPISGHRSVSWYQQTPGQGLQFLFEYFSETQRNKGNFPGRFSGRQFSNSRSEMNVSTLELGDSALYLCASSWGLAGPYEQYFGPGTRLTVT.

The chain links TRBV29-1 to TRBJ1-2; D remains unclear. The CDR3 is made up of 12 amino acids. In germline, CDR1 is SQVTM, CDR2 ANQGSEA. V was cut by 7 bases and J by 8 bases, with 17 bases left in between. The CDR3 coding sequence is TGCAGCGGACTGCGGAGCGTCGGGGGCTACACCTTC. Its protein is CSGLRSVGGYTF.

The chain combines TRBV9 with TRBJ1-1; D perhaps matches TRBD1 (5 bases). V was shortened by 3 bases and J by 1 base, with 10 bases between the two germline ends. Germline-derived CDR1 and CDR2 are SGDLS and YYNGEE. The CDR3 extends over 14 amino acids. CDR3: CASSARTTNTEAFF. The CDR3, as DNA: TGTGCCAGCAGCGCACGGACAACGAACACTGAAGCTTTCTTT. The full variable domain, completed using reference TRBV9 and TRBJ1-1, is DSGVTQTPKHLITATGQRVTLRCSPRSGDLSVYWYQQSLDQGLQFLIQYYNGEERAKGNILERFSAQQFPDLHSELNLSSLELGDSALYFCASSARTTNTEAFFGQGTRLTVV.

The rearrangement links TRBV5-4 to TRBJ1-1, with TRBD1 matching 10 bases. V lost 5 bases and J lost 2; bases outside the gene matches: 9. The germline CDR1 and CDR2 sequences are SGHNT and YYREEE (reference sequence). This CDR3 is 16 amino acids long. The CDR3 sequence is CASSFPGQGINTEAFF. In nucleotides, the CDR3 is TGTGCCAGCAGTTTCCCGGGACAGGGGATCAACACTGAAGCTTTCTTT.

The V gene is TRBV7-2, the J gene TRBJ2-7, with D unclear. The CDR3 totals 14 residues. Trimming took off 2 bases at V and 5 bases at J, with 13 bases between the two ends. Germline V gives CDR1 SGHTA, CDR2 FQGNSA. CDR3 bases: TGTGCCAGCAGCTTAAGCCCCCTGAACCACGAGCAGTACTTC. Protein: CASSLSPLNHEQYF.

CDR3 loop: CASGLSSSGRIGELFF. Written as DNA, the CDR3 is TGTGCTAGTGGTTTGAGCTCTAGCGGGAGAATCGGGGAGCTGTTTTTT. The V and J genes are TRBV12-5 and TRBJ2-2, with TRBD2 matching over 10 bases. CDR1 LGHNT and CDR2 FRNRAP come from the germline V gene. J lost 7 bases, V lost 2 bases, and 7 bases had no gene match. The CDR3 extends over 16 amino acids.

Regarding this clone: Other DNA sequences of this sample code for an identical CDR3. The chain links TRBV6-2 or TRBV6-3 to TRBJ2-2, with no clear D. Germline V gene sequence: CDR1 MNHEY, CDR2 SVGEGT. The length of the CDR3 is 13 residues. V dropped 4 bases and J dropped 6 bases, with 9 bases sitting between them. The CDR3 DNA sequence: TGTGCCAGCAGTTCTGGCGGACCCGGGGAGCTGTTTTTT. Amino acid sequence: CASSSGGPGELFF.

This chain links TRBV28 with TRBJ1-2; TRBD1 is a possible D gene (6 bases). CDR3 length: 10 residues. CDR1 and CDR2 (germline): MDHEN, SYDVKM. The ends were cut back, 8 bases at V and 14 bases at J, with 15 bases in the middle. The CDR3 loop is CASGQGYGTF. As DNA, the CDR3 is TGTGCCAGCGGGCAGGGGTACGGTACCTTC.

This chain uses TRBV10-2 with TRBJ2-2, with D hard to call. The germline CDR1 and CDR2 sequences are WSHSY and SAAADI. This CDR3 contains 12 residues. V was clipped by 4 bases and J by 6 bases, with 6 bases between them. The CDR3 DNA reads TGCGCCAGCAGTGTGGGTCCCGGGGAGCTGTTTTTT. It specifies CASSVGPGELFF.

The J gene is TRBJ2-1, the V gene TRBV14; D may be TRBD2 (5 bases). Per germline, CDR1 SGHDN and CDR2 FVKESK. Trimming took off 3 bases at V and 4 bases at J, with 16 bases between the two ends. CDR3 size: 16 residues. CDR3 sequence (DNA): TGTGCCAGCAGCCAGGCCCGGGATGGCGGGTACAATGAGCAGTTCTTC. Translated: CASSQARDGGYNEQFF.

Here the CDR3 reads CASRDRGRTEAFF. For the CDR3, the DNA is TGTGCCAGCAGGGACAGGGGGCGCACTGAAGCTTTCTTT. V gene TRBV12-3 or TRBV12-4 combines with J gene TRBJ1-1; TRBD1 matches at 11 bases. This CDR3 has 13 amino acids. V trimming: 6 bases; J trimming: 4 bases; junction bases outside the gene matches: 1.

This chain joins TRBV4-3 and TRBJ1-2; no definite D call. The CDR3 sequence is 15 residues long. V lost 1 base and J 0 bases, leaving 9 bases between the germline ends. The germline gives CDR1 LGHNA, CDR2 YSLEER. CDR3 region: CASSQASGANYGYTF. CDR3 bases: TGCGCCAGCAGCCAAGCTTCAGGAGCTAACTATGGCTACACCTTC.

The chain couples TRBV28 to TRBJ1-1; no definite D call. CDR1 MDHEN and CDR2 SYDVKM come from the germline V gene. This CDR3 has 13 amino acids. Between the trimmed V and J ends, which lost 4 bases and 4 bases, there was a span of 10 bases. CDR3 DNA sequence: TGTGCCAGCAGTTCCCTTAGGGTCACTGAAGCTTTCTTT. Translated, it gives CASSSLRVTEAFF. Together with reference TRBV28 and TRBJ1-1, the CDR3 gives the full variable domain: DVKVTQSSRYLVKRTGEKVFLECVQDMDHENMFWYRQDPGLGLRLIYFSYDVKMKEKGDIPEGYSVSREKKERFSLILESASTNQTSMYLCASSSLRVTEAFFGQGTRLTVV.

This chain joins TRBV10-2 and TRBJ2-2; TRBD1 matches 12 bases. Germline assignment: CDR1 WSHSY and CDR2 SAAADI. V shed 6 bases, J shed 7 bases, and the junction held 6 bases outside the gene matches. This CDR3 has 15 amino acids. CDR3 loop: CASSGTGGAGGELFF. The CDR3, as DNA: TGCGCCAGCAGCGGGACAGGGGGCGCAGGCGGGGAGCTGTTTTTT.

This clone was detected ten times or more. The chain uses TRBV20-1 and TRBJ1-5; TRBD1 might be the D (5 bases). Per germline, CDR1 DFQATT and CDR2 SNEGSKA (reference sequence). This CDR3 has 12 amino acids. The V gene lost 3 bases and the J gene lost 13 bases, with 16 bases spanning the gap. DNA of the CDR3: TGCAGTGCTAGTTGGGACTCCCAGGTTCAGCATTTT. It specifies CSASWDSQVQHF.